This entry is about one T cell receptor (beta chain). Other DNA sequences within the sample encode an identical CDR3. The authors' processing: Estimation of nucleated cell counts relied on the amplification of reference gene primers. Repertoires were generated with immunoSEQ multiplex PCR, while TCRdb's copy carries only in-frame clones and drops some. V and J calls and clone size come straight from that table; D and trimming were deduced from the DNA. Here the sample spans under 400,000 clones, 70% to 90% being singletons. This CDR3 has 15 amino acids. The germline V gene encodes CDR1 KGHSH and CDR2 LQKENI. Trimming took 2 bases from V and 1 from J, leaving 11 bases between them. The sample originates from a study of blood T cell repertoires in COVID-19. Study overall: Both acute and convalescent COVID-19 samples were obtained from the United States, Italy and Spain. T cells, B-cell-depleted T cells, or PBMCs supplied cDNA or gDNA.

The sample comprised PBMCs or T cells enriched from blood (not recorded which). The TCR sequence derives from a woman in her thirties or forties with acute COVID-19. The genes are TRBV18 and TRBJ1-1; tentatively, D is TRBD1 (5 bases). The CDR3 sequence is CASSPSAQGNTEAFF. The DNA for the CDR3 is TGTGCCAGCTCACCATCGGCCCAGGGGAACACTGAAGCTTTCTTT. Together with reference TRBV18 and TRBJ1-1, the CDR3 gives the full variable domain: NAGVMQNPRHLVRRRGQEARLRCSPMKGHSHVYWYRQLPEEGLKFMVYLQKENIIDESGMPKERFSAEFPKEGPSILRIQQVVRGDSAAYFCASSPSAQGNTEAFFGQGTRLTVV.